This is a list of T cell receptor beta chains from one sample in a study of T cells expressing NK-cell markers. TCRdb re-called the 5' RACE reads; one entry per CDR3 protein, DNA not given. The sample holds about 180,000 distinct CDR3 sequences. The sequenced sample was blood T cells: a sorted CD56 or NKG2C T cell subset, CD4+ or CD8+ T cells, or bulk PBMC T cells (not recorded which). The receptors stem from a man between 18 and 69 years old in good health. CDR3s include the opening cysteine and the closing phenylalanine or tryptophan.

CDR3aa: CASSYAKGGAYNEQFF
j_gene: TRBJ2-1
v_gene: TRBV6-5

CDR3aa: CASSIAWTQGQETQYF
j_gene: TRBJ2-5
v_gene: TRBV19

CDR3aa: CASSEQAEYNEQFF
j_gene: TRBJ2-1
v_gene: TRBV6-1

CDR3aa: CASSLSGSGGNTIYF
j_gene: TRBJ1-3
v_gene: TRBV6-5

CDR3aa: CATSYRFEETQYF
j_gene: TRBJ2-5
v_gene: TRBV6-2/TRBV6-3

CDR3aa: CASSVGTGGVSEAFF
j_gene: TRBJ1-1
v_gene: TRBV6-4

CDR3aa: CASSSRTGGFPDTQYF
j_gene: TRBJ2-3
v_gene: TRBV7-9

CDR3aa: CASSKTGSYEQYF
j_gene: TRBJ2-7
v_gene: TRBV7-6

CDR3aa: CASRPRAGQALLSGNTIYF
j_gene: TRBJ1-3
v_gene: TRBV12-3/TRBV12-4

CDR3aa: CASSSWTSGQETQYF
j_gene: TRBJ2-5
v_gene: TRBV28

CDR3aa: CASKQPGQSYEQYF
j_gene: TRBJ2-7
v_gene: TRBV7-8

CDR3aa: CSARDQIRGGGGNQPQHF
j_gene: TRBJ1-5
v_gene: TRBV20-1

CDR3aa: CASGKQGFYGYTF
j_gene: TRBJ1-2
v_gene: TRBV6-5

CDR3aa: CASSLIGGARQETQYF
j_gene: TRBJ2-5
v_gene: TRBV7-2

CDR3aa: CAWTQRAHSGNTIYF
j_gene: TRBJ1-3
v_gene: TRBV30

CDR3aa: CASSQDWSGELTDTQYF
j_gene: TRBJ2-3
v_gene: TRBV4-2

CDR3aa: CASSQDGTSIDRDTQYF
j_gene: TRBJ2-3
v_gene: TRBV4-2

CDR3aa: CASSWLGRRAGILMNTEAFF
j_gene: TRBJ1-1
v_gene: TRBV6-2/TRBV6-3

CDR3aa: CASSYGLSSGGTNQETQYF
j_gene: TRBJ2-5
v_gene: TRBV6-5

CDR3aa: CASSEYGGDTEAFF
j_gene: TRBJ1-1
v_gene: TRBV25-1

CDR3aa: CASSSQGNEQYF
j_gene: TRBJ2-7
v_gene: TRBV7-9

CDR3aa: CASSPVAENSNQPQHF
j_gene: TRBJ1-5
v_gene: TRBV7-6